The 16 T cell receptor beta chains presented below share a single source sample, sequenced in a study of technical replicates of blood from a few donors. Clones were read by immunoSEQ multiplex PCR, and TCRdb kept only the in-frame ones, dropping some. The sample yields about 75,000 clones, 91% seen once. Sequenced sample: T cells isolated from PBMCs. The receptors were gathered from a human donor in good health. Some clones in this sample may be carry-over from other donors' samples.

This clone was seen once. V is TRBV9 and J is TRBJ2-7; D gene ambiguous. Germline CDR1 and CDR2: SGDLS and YYNGEE. The CDR3 is 14 residues long. Between the trimmed V and J ends, which lost 0 bases and 3 bases, there was a span of 10 bases. CDR3 protein: CASSVDGGLYEQYF. The DNA for the CDR3 is TGTGCCAGCAGCGTAGACGGCGGCCTCTACGAGCAGTACTTC.

The chain recombines TRBV7-9 with TRBJ1-3; no firm D call. The germline V gene has CDR1 SEHNR and CDR2 FQNEAQ (reference sequence). With 10 bases removed from V and 1 base from J, the gap between germline ends came to 8 bases. The CDR3 contains 12 residues. CDR3 amino acids: CAIDGSGNTIYF. The CDR3 region has the DNA TGTGCCATCGACGGGTCTGGAAACACCATATATTTT. The full variable domain, completed using reference TRBV7-9 and TRBJ1-3, is DTGVSQNPRHKITKRGQNVTFRCDPISEHNRLYWYRQTLGQGPEFLTYFQNEAQLEKSRLLSDRFSAERPKGSFSTLEIQRTEQGDSAMYLCAIDGSGNTIYFGEGSWLTVV.

The chain combines TRBV30 with TRBJ1-2, with D unresolved. This CDR3 is 12 amino acids long. V lost 1 base and J 6 bases, leaving 9 bases between the germline ends. The V gene's germline CDR1 is GTSNPN and CDR2 SVGIG (reference sequence). CDR3 protein: CAWSAPGNGYTF. The DNA of the CDR3 is TGTGCCTGGAGTGCCCCGGGGAATGGCTACACCTTC.

This rearrangement joins TRBV28 to TRBJ2-2, with D perhaps TRBD1 (6 bases). This CDR3 comprises 17 residues. Deletions cut 4 bases from V and 6 bases from J, with 21 bases between. CDR1 is MDHEN, CDR2 SYDVKM, per germline. CDR3: CASSSPKSLAGAGELFF. The CDR3 coding sequence is TGTGCCAGCAGTTCCCCAAAGTCGTTGGCAGGGGCCGGGGAGCTGTTTTTT.

The rearrangement joins TRBV7-3 to TRBJ2-1, with TRBD2 identical over 13 bases. There are 17 residues in the CDR3. From germline, CDR1 is SGHTA and CDR2 FQGTGA. The trim removed 4 bases at V and 3 bases at J, leaving 6 bases unmatched. CDR3 amino acids: CASSSGTSGVFYNEQFF. The DNA of the CDR3 is TGTGCCAGCAGCTCAGGGACTAGCGGGGTTTTCTACAATGAGCAGTTCTTC.

This chain joins TRBV6-5 and TRBJ2-1, with a possible D match to TRBD2 (6 bases). Trimming took off 8 bases at V and 4 bases at J, with 12 bases between the two ends. The CDR3 runs 13 residues. In germline, CDR1 is MNHEY, CDR2 SVGAGI. CDR3 nucleotides: TGTGCCAGCCGGGAGCTGAGTTACAATGAGCAGTTCTTC. Protein: CASRELSYNEQFF.

CDR3 sequence reads: CASSRDSLNTEAFF. CDR3 DNA sequence: TGTGCCAGTAGTAGAGACAGTTTGAACACTGAAGCTTTCTTT. The rearrangement uses TRBV19 and TRBJ1-1, with D possibly TRBD1 on 5 matching bases. Germline loops: CDR1 LNHDA, CDR2 SQIVND (reference sequence). V was shortened by 4 bases and J by 0 bases, with 9 bases between the two germline ends. The CDR3 totals 14 residues.

The genes are TRBV11-3 and TRBJ1-1; 10 positions match TRBD1. Trimming removed 6 bases from V and 2 bases from J; junction bases left unmatched: 12. CDR1 and CDR2 (germline): SGHNT, YENEEA. This CDR3 comprises 17 residues. The CDR3 region is CASRPTDRGAFNTEAFF. DNA of the CDR3: TGTGCCAGCAGACCCACGGACAGGGGGGCCTTCAACACTGAAGCTTTCTTT.

The sample holds one count of this clone. The rearrangement joins TRBV9 to TRBJ2-7, with D perhaps matching TRBD2 (5 bases). The CDR3 covers 13 residues. Germline V gives CDR1 SGDLS, CDR2 YYNGEE. The V end lost 3 bases, the J end lost 0 bases, and 7 bases lay between the germline ends. This CDR3 reads CASSAEVSYEQYF. CDR3 DNA: TGTGCCAGCAGCGCGGAGGTCTCCTACGAGCAGTACTTC. Supplemented by reference TRBV9 and TRBJ2-7, the full variable domain reads DSGVTQTPKHLITATGQRVTLRCSPRSGDLSVYWYQQSLDQGLQFLIQYYNGEERAKGNILERFSAQQFPDLHSELNLSSLELGDSALYFCASSAEVSYEQYFGPGTRLTVT.

The rearrangement links TRBV5-6 to TRBJ1-2; D gene uncertain. Trimming took 1 base from V and 1 from J, leaving 8 bases between them. The CDR3 has 14 amino acids. Per germline, CDR1 SGHDT and CDR2 YYEEEE. CDR3 sequence reads: CASSLWEGNYGYTF. The CDR3 DNA is TGTGCCAGCAGCTTGTGGGAGGGTAACTATGGCTACACCTTC. Full variable domain (remainder filled in from reference TRBV5-6 and TRBJ1-2): DAGVTQSPTHLIKTRGQQVTLRCSPKSGHDTVSWYQQALGQGPQFIFQYYEEEERQRGNFPDRFSGHQFPNYSSELNVNALLLGDSALYLCASSLWEGNYGYTFGSGTRLTVV.

This rearrangement joins TRBV11-3 to TRBJ2-7; tentative D call: TRBD2 (6 bases). The germline V gene encodes CDR1 SGHNT and CDR2 YENEEA. CDR3 length: 15 residues. V lost 3 bases and J 5 bases, leaving 17 bases between the germline ends. CDR3 bases: TGTGCCAGCAGCTTGTCCAGAGGTTCGGGGGACGAGCAGTACTTC. This encodes CASSLSRGSGDEQYF.

The rearrangement joins TRBV27 to TRBJ1-5; perhaps TRBD1 as D (6 bases). The CDR3 loop spans 17 amino acids. Germline lookup yields CDR1 MNHEY and CDR2 SMNVEV (reference sequence). Deletions cut 1 base from V and 1 base from J, with 14 bases between. CDR3 in DNA: TGTGCCAGCAGTTTATTTTTCGGGACAAGCAGCAATCAGCCCCAGCATTTT. Protein sequence: CASSLFFGTSSNQPQHF.

This chain joins TRBV5-4 and TRBJ2-7, with a possible D match to TRBD2 (6 bases). V was trimmed by 3 bases and J by 6 bases, leaving 7 bases between them. Germline V gene data show CDR1 as SGHNT and CDR2 as YYREEE (reference sequence). The CDR3 contains 11 residues. The CDR3 spells CASSWGGEQYF. CDR3 nucleotide sequence: TGTGCCAGCAGCTGGGGAGGCGAGCAGTACTTC.

The chain has TRBV28 and TRBJ2-3; a possible D gene is TRBD2 (5 bases). V shed 5 bases and J shed 6 bases, with 15 bases lying between them. CDR1 and CDR2 from the germline V gene are MDHEN and SYDVKM. CDR3 length: 14 residues. The CDR3 DNA reads as TGTGCCAGCAGTCCTAGCCACAATAGGGATACGCAGTATTTT. Protein product: CASSPSHNRDTQYF.

CDR3 sequence (DNA): TGTGCCAGTATAGGGGCATCCTTTAACTATGGCTACACCTTC. Its translation is CASIGASFNYGYTF. The genes are TRBV19 and TRBJ1-2, with TRBD1 as a possible D gene (5 bases). With 7 bases removed from V and 1 base from J, the gap between germline ends came to 13 bases. The V gene's germline CDR1 is LNHDA and CDR2 SQIVND (reference sequence). This CDR3 has 14 amino acids.

This clone came up once. The CDR3 protein is CASTSGGNPDTQYF. The CDR3 DNA reads as TGCGCCAGCACTAGCGGGGGGAACCCAGATACGCAGTATTTT. V is TRBV5-1 and J is TRBJ2-3; 11 bases fit TRBD2. The V segment lost 6 bases and the J segment 4 bases; nucleotides outside the gene matches: 4. The germline V gene has CDR1 SGHRS and CDR2 YFSETQ. This CDR3 region has 14 residues.